This TCR beta chain was captured in a study of identical twins. Study results and caveats: Models came in too low on out-of-frame TCR alpha sharing in monozygotic twins. Conclusions were based on cross-sectional statistical analysis, without following the same donors.

TCRdb reprocessed the 5' RACE reads via MiXCR and lists one record per CDR3 protein. The sample lists 700,000 to 950,000 distinct CDR3 sequences; approximately 13% were seen once. CDR3 length: 14 amino acids. V shed 3 bases, J shed 9 bases, and the junction held 5 bases outside the gene matches. Regarding this clonotype: The antigen remains undetermined.

Separately, the same data were catalogued under a study of yellow fever vaccine responses in identical twins.

The chain recombines TRBV12-3 or TRBV12-4 with TRBJ1-5, with 10 bases that match TRBD1. This clonotype originated in a young woman in good health. Sequenced: PBMCs. CDR3 DNA: TGTGCCAGCAGTTTGGTGGACAGGGGGGTGCCCCAGCATTTT. Residues: CASSLVDRGVPQHF.